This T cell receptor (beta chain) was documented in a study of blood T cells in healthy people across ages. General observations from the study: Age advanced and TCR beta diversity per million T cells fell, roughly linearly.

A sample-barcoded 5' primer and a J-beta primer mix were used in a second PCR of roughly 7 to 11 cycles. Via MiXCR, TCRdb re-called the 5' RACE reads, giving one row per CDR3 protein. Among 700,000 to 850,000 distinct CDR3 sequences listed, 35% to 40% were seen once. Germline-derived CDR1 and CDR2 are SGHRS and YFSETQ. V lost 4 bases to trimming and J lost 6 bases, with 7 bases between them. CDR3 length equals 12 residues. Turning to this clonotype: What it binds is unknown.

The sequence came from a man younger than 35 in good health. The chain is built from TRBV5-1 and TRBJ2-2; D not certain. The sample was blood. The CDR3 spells CASSPVPGELFF. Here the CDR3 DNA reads TGCGCCAGCAGCCCAGTTCCCGGGGAGCTGTTTTTT.